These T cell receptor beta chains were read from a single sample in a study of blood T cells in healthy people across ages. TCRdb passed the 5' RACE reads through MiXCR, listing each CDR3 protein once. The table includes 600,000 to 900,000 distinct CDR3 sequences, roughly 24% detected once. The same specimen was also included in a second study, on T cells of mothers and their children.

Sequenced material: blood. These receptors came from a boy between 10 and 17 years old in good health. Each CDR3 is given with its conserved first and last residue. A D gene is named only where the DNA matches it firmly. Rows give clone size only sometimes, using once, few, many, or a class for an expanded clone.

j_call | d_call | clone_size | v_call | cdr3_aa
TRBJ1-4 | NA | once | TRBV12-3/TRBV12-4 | CASRGPAGRHEKLFF
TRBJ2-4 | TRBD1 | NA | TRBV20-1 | CSAMGQKNIQYF
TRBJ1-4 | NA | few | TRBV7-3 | CASSPGSMSGKLFF
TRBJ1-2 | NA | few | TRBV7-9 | CASSLIVVGISGYGYTF
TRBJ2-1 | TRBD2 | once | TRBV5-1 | CASSLILAGGTHNEQFF
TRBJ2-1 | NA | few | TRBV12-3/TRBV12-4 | CASRVSSYNEQFF
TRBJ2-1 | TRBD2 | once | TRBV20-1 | CSARKLAVYNEQFF
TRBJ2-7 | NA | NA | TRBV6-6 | CASSYIPADTAGEQYF
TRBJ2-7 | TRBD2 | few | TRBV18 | CASSPAGVPSEQYF
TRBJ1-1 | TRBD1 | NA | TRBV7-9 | CASSSTGGAGNTEAFF
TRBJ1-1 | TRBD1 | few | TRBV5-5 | CASTSRQGAWTEAFF
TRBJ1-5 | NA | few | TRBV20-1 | CSARELGRSRGNQPQHF
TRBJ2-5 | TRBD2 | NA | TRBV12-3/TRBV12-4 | CASSLVQRGGETQYF
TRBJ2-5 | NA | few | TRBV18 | CASSPRDGGETQYF
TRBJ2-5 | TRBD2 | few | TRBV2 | CASSQLAGGQYF
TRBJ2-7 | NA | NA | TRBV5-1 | CASSFGQRAYEQYF
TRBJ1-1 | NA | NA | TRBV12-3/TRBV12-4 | CASTPGGGVDTEAFF
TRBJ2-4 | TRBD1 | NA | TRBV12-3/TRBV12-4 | CASSPSRTGPKNIQYF
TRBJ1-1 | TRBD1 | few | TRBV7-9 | CASSISRQGARSTEAFF
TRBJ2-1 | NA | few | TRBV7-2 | CASSGMGFSYNEQFF
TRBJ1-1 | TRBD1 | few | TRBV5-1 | CASSSGAGGTEAFF
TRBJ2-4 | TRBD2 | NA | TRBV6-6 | CASSYQGLAKAKNIQYF
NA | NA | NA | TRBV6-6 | CASSYRSAEETQYF
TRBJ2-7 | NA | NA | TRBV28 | CASTSVRLEQYF
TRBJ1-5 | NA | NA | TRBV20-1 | CSAGPPNQPQHF
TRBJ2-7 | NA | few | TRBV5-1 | CASSLVWKSYEQYF
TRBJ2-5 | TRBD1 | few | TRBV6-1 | CASSDTGTGGQETQYF
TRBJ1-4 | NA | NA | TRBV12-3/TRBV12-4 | CASTSRSEKLFF
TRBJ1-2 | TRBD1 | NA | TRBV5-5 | CASSLSRTGNYGYTF
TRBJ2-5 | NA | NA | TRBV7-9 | CASSFDLSRETQYF
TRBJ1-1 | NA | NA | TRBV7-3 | CASSPNEGGHTEAFF
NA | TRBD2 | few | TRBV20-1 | CSVRTSGGAYEQYF
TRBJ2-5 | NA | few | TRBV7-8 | CASSRSRKETQYF
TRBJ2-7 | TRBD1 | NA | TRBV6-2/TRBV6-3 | CASSYSHWTGPLPEQYF
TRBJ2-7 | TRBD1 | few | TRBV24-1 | CATSDPGTGSYEQYF
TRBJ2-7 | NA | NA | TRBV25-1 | CASSGGGRSSYEQYF
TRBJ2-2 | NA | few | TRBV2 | CASRKDANTGELFF
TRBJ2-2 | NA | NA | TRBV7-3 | CASSLTAPNTGELFF
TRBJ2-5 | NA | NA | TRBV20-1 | CSTTDSARSETQYF
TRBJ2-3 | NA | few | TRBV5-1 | CASSLAKNTDTQYF
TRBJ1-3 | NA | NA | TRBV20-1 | CSAPRDSGNTIYF
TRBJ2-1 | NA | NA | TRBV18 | CASSKRDWRNNEQFF
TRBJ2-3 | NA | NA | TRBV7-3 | CASSLSGTTDTQYF
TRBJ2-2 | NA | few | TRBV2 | CASSEMKYTGELFF
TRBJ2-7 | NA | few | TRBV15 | CATSRDTGPYEQYF
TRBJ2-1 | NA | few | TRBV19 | CASSMKAANDEQFF
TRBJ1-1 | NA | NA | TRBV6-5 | CASSYSISGRLNTEASF
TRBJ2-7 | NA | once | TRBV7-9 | CASSFDGNEQYF
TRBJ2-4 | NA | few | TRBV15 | CATSRIKGGRNIQYF
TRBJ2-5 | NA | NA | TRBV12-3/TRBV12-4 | CASSKIGRKETQYF
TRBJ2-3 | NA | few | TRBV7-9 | CASSSYQRPTDTQYF
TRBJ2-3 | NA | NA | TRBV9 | CASSVILTDTQYF
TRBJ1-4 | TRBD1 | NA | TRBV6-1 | CASKTDSGTGSSKLFF